This T cell receptor (beta chain) was found in a study of radiation and T cells in renal cell carcinoma. Germline V gene data show CDR1 as LGHNA and CDR2 as YNFKEQ. The CDR3 loop spans 13 amino acids. V was cut by 6 bases and J by 8 bases, with 14 bases left in between. Comments on this clone: The antigen is unknown.

Only in-frame clones appear in the TCRdb table, and some are missing; sequencing was by immunoSEQ multiplex PCR. The sample lists more than 95,000 clones; 65% to 85% were seen once. Stated time point: blood 2 weeks post-SBRT. The treatment here: 15 Gy SBRT to primary tumor, nephrectomy 4 weeks later. Study-wide results and caveats: Without pretreatment biopsies, baseline tumor clonotype presence was undetermined.

The sample was blood, taken from a patient whose treatment included radiotherapy and nephrectomy. The receptor comes from a man between 45 and 60 years old with renal cell carcinoma. The V gene is TRBV4-2, the J gene TRBJ2-1; D is unclear. The CDR3 DNA reads as TGTGCCAGCAGGGCGGATGCTGGGGATGAGCAGTTCTTC. The encoded protein is CASRADAGDEQFF.